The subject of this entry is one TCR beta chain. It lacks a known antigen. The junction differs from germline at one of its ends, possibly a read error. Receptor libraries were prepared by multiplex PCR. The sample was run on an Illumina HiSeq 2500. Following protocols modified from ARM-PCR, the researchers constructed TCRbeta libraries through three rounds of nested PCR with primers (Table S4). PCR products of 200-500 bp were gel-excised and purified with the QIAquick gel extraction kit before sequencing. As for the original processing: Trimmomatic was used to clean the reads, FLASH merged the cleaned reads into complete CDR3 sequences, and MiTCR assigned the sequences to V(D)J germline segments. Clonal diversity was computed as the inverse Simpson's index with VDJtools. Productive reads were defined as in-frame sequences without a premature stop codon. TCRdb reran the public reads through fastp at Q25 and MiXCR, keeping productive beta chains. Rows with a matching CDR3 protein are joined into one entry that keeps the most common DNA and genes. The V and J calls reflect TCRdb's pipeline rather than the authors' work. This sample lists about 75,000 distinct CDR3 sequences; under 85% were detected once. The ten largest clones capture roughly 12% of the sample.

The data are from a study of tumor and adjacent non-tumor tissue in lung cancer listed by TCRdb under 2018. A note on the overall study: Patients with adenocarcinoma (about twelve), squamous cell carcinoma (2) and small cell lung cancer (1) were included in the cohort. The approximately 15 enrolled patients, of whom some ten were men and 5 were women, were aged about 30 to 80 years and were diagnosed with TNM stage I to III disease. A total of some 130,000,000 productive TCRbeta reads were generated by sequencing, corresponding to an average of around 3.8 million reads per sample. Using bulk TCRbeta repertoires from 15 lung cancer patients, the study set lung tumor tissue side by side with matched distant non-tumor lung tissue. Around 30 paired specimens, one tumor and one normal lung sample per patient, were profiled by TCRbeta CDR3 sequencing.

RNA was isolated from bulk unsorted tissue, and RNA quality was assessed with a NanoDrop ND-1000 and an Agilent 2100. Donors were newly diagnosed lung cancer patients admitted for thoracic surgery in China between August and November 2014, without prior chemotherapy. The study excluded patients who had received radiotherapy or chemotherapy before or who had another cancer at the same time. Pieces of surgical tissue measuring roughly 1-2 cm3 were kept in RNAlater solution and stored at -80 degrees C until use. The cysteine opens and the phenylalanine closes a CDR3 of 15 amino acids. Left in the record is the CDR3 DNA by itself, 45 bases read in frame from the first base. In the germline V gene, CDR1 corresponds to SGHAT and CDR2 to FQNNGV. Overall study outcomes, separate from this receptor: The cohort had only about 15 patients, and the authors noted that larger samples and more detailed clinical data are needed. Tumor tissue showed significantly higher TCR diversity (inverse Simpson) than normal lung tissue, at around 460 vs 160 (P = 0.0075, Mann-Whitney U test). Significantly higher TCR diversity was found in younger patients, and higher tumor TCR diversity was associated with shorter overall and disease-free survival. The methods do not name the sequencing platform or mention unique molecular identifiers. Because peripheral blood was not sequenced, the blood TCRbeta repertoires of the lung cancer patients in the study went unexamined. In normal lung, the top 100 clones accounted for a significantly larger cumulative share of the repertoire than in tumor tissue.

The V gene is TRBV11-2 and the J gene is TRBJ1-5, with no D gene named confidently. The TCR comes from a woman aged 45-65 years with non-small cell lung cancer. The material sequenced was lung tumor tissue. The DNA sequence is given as TGTACCAGCAGCTCTGATAGATTGAGCAATCAACCCCAGCATTTT. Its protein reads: CTSSSDRLSNQPQHF.